One sample yielded the 28 T cell receptor beta chains listed below, sequenced in a study of blood T cell repertoires in COVID-19. Clones were read by immunoSEQ multiplex PCR, and TCRdb kept only the in-frame ones, dropping some. The sample consists of fewer than 130,000 clones, roughly four fifths of them appearing once. The source material was peripheral blood. All receptors derive from a man in his sixties or seventies with active or convalescent COVID-19.

V and J are TRBV5-1 and TRBJ1-1; D gene uncertain. Trimming left V 0 bases short and J 0 bases short, with 9 bases between. The CDR3 sequence is 15 residues long. CDR1 SGHRS and CDR2 YFSETQ come from the germline V gene. CDR3 coding DNA: TGCGCCAGCAGCTTGGCCGGGAACCTGAACACTGAAGCTTTCTTT. It encodes CASSLAGNLNTEAFF. The complete variable domain, with remaining parts taken from reference TRBV5-1 and TRBJ1-1, reads KAGVTQTPRYLIKTRGQQVTLSCSPISGHRSVSWYQQTPGQGLQFLFEYFSETQRNKGNFPGRFSGRQFSNSRSEMNVSTLELGDSALYLCASSLAGNLNTEAFFGQGTRLTVV.

The chain employs TRBV2 and TRBJ1-2; 7 nucleotides line up with TRBD1. Per the germline V gene, CDR1 is SNHLY and CDR2 is FYNNEI. CDR3 length: 12 amino acids. Germline trimming cut 8 bases from V and 1 base from J; bases unmatched to any gene: 1. The DNA of the CDR3 is TGTGCCAGCGGACAGGATAACTATGGCTACACCTTC. Protein: CASGQDNYGYTF.

This clone was seen a handful of times. The chain joins TRBV5-1 to TRBJ1-1; D gene uncertain. The ends were cut back, 0 bases at V and 2 bases at J, with 11 bases in the middle. The germline CDR1 and CDR2 sequences are SGHRS and YFSETQ. This CDR3 contains 15 residues. The CDR3 sequence is CASSLGLHGNTEAFF. CDR3 nucleotides: TGCGCCAGCAGCTTGGGACTCCATGGCAACACTGAAGCTTTCTTT.

This chain links TRBV7-3 with TRBJ1-1; 9 bases line up with TRBD1. Germline-derived CDR1 and CDR2 are SGHTA and FQGTGA. There are 12 residues in the CDR3. With V trimmed by 6 bases and J by 8 bases, 4 bases remained unmatched. In DNA, the CDR3 is TGTGCCAGCAGTCCGGGACAGGGAGAAGCTTTCTTT. It encodes CASSPGQGEAFF.

Comment on this clone: Other DNA sequences in this specimen translate into the identical CDR3. The rearrangement joins TRBV12-5 to TRBJ1-1; TRBD1 aligns across 7 bases. This CDR3 contains 12 residues. Germline V gene sequence: CDR1 LGHNT, CDR2 FRNRAP. Germline trimming cut 6 bases from V and 7 bases from J; bases unmatched to any gene: 5. CDR3 nucleotides: TGTGCTAGTGGGAACAGGGGCCTTGAAGCTTTCTTT. Its protein is CASGNRGLEAFF.

The chain combines TRBV9 with TRBJ2-7; TRBD1 might be the D (6 bases). The CDR3 covers 14 residues. V lost 0 bases, J lost 0 bases, and 7 bases lay in between. CDR1 is SGDLS and CDR2 is YYNGEE in the germline V gene. The CDR3 region is CASSVGGHSYEQYF. The CDR3 bases are TGTGCCAGCAGCGTAGGGGGACACTCCTACGAGCAGTACTTC.

J is TRBJ1-3 and V is TRBV19; maybe TRBD1 (6 bases). Trimming cost V 3 bases and J 0 bases, with 9 bases left between them. There are 15 residues in the CDR3. The germline CDR1 and CDR2 sequences are LNHDA and SQIVND (reference sequence). DNA of the CDR3: TGTGCCAGTAGTATGCAGGGGATCTCTGGAAACACCATATATTTT. It translates to CASSMQGISGNTIYF.

J is TRBJ2-5 and V is TRBV10-3; a weak D match, TRBD1 (6 bases). V lost 6 bases to trimming and J lost 1 base, with 21 bases between them. CDR1 is ENHRY, CDR2 SYGVKD, per germline. There are 17 residues in the CDR3. The CDR3, as DNA: TGTGCCATCAGGGGTCAAGGGGACACCTTCACCCAAGAGACCCAGTACTTC. This translates into CAIRGQGDTFTQETQYF.

The rearrangement uses TRBV28 and TRBJ2-1, with TRBD2 matching 7 bases. The CDR3 spans 15 residues. Germline assignment: CDR1 MDHEN and CDR2 SYDVKM. The junction had 9 bases not matched to a gene; V was cut back by 8 bases and J by 2 bases. The CDR3 protein is CASGMAGETYNEQFF. The CDR3, as DNA: TGTGCCAGCGGGATGGCGGGAGAGACCTACAATGAGCAGTTCTTC.

The chain joins TRBV28 to TRBJ2-1; TRBD2 matches 10 bases. Germline CDR1 is MDHEN and CDR2 is SYDVKM. The CDR3 spans 17 residues. V lost 10 bases, J lost 4 bases, and 16 bases stayed unmatched. CDR3 region: CATSSGVGLAAYNEQFF. CDR3 DNA sequence: TGTGCCACCTCATCGGGGGTCGGACTAGCGGCTTACAATGAGCAGTTCTTC.

The chain carries TRBV11-2 and TRBJ1-6; 8 bases fit TRBD1. Germline loops: CDR1 SGHAT, CDR2 FQNNGV. This CDR3 spans 12 amino acids. The V gene end was trimmed by 6 bases and the J gene end by 9 bases; junction bases not matched to a gene: 1. Here the CDR3 DNA reads TGTGCCAGCAGGACAGGGGCTTCACCCCTCCACTTT. Protein: CASRTGASPLHF.

The CDR3 reads CASSAASGIETQYF. DNA of the CDR3: TGTGCCAGCTCAGCTGCTAGCGGGATAGAGACCCAGTACTTC. The chain is built from TRBV18 and TRBJ2-5; TRBD2 matches 9 bases. After removal of 5 bases from V and 4 bases from J, the junction contained 5 bases not matched to a gene. The V gene's germline CDR1 is KGHSH and CDR2 LQKENI. CDR3 length equals 14 residues.

V gene TRBV30 combines with J gene TRBJ1-2; 7 bases align to TRBD1. Germline V gene data show CDR1 as GTSNPN and CDR2 as SVGIG (reference sequence). This CDR3 region has 12 residues. CDR3 loop: CARNRGRDGYTF. The DNA of the CDR3 is TGTGCGCGAAACAGGGGACGGGATGGCTACACCTTC.

The rearrangement joins TRBV28 to TRBJ2-3; 7 bases are a match to TRBD2. Unmatched junction bases numbered 12, after V lost 3 bases and J lost 0 bases. CDR1 is MDHEN, CDR2 SYDVKM, per germline. The CDR3 has 18 residues. The CDR3 spells CASSLRGGGAGSTDTQYF. CDR3 nucleotides: TGTGCCAGCAGTTTGAGGGGTGGGGGAGCGGGGAGCACAGATACGCAGTATTTT.

This chain links TRBV19 with TRBJ1-1; tentative D call: TRBD1 (5 bases). CDR3 length: 19 residues. The V gene lost 2 bases and the J gene lost 0 bases, with 22 bases spanning the gap. CDR1 and CDR2 (germline): LNHDA, SQIVND (reference sequence). This chain's CDR3 is CASSILVLGPRTLNTEAFF. CDR3 bases: TGTGCCAGTAGTATACTTGTTTTGGGGCCCAGGACCTTGAACACTGAAGCTTTCTTT.

This clone was recorded only once. The chain couples TRBV20-1 to TRBJ2-7; 16 bases match TRBD2. The CDR3 contains 16 residues. V shed 3 bases, J shed 1 base, and the junction held 3 bases outside the gene matches. In germline, CDR1 is DFQATT, CDR2 SNEGSKA (reference sequence). CDR3 sequence (DNA): TGCAGTGCTAGTGGGACTAGCGGGAGGGCTTCCTACGAGCAGTACTTC. It is translated as CSASGTSGRASYEQYF.

This clone was counted at least ten times. The chain employs TRBV6-6 and TRBJ2-7; a possible D gene is TRBD1 (6 bases). V lost 1 base to trimming and J lost 5 bases, with 15 bases between them. The CDR3 is made up of 15 amino acids. The V gene's germline CDR1 is MNHNY and CDR2 SVGAGI (reference sequence). CDR3 amino acids: CASSYLTGKGNEQYF. DNA for the CDR3: TGTGCCAGCAGTTACTTAACAGGGAAGGGCAACGAGCAGTACTTC.

Note on this clone: The same CDR3 can be traced to other DNA sequences in this sample. The V and J genes are TRBV19 and TRBJ2-1; the D gene is possibly TRBD2 (6 bases). CDR3 size: 14 residues. The V end lost 2 bases, the J end lost 4 bases, and 9 bases lay between the germline ends. Germline CDR1 is LNHDA and CDR2 is SQIVND (reference sequence). The DNA of the CDR3 is TGTGCCAGTAGTATAACAGGAGGGTACAATGAGCAGTTCTTC. This translates into CASSITGGYNEQFF.

The rearrangement joins TRBV7-9 to TRBJ2-1, with 7 positions matching TRBD2. V gave up 5 bases and J gave up 12 bases; unmatched junction bases: 22. This CDR3 contains 17 residues. Per germline, CDR1 SEHNR and CDR2 FQNEAQ (reference sequence). CDR3 residues: CASSPPPQRGYKLGQFF. The CDR3 DNA reads as TGTGCCAGCAGCCCGCCCCCCCAGCGGGGTTATAAATTGGGGCAGTTCTTC.

Here the CDR3 reads CATSGGQPYGYTF. DNA for the CDR3: TGTGCCACCTCAGGGGGGCAGCCTTATGGCTACACCTTC. The V gene is TRBV10-3, the J gene TRBJ1-2; 7 nucleotides align to TRBD1. CDR1 is ENHRY and CDR2 is SYGVKD in the germline V gene. With V trimmed by 10 bases and J by 5 bases, 10 bases remained unmatched. CDR3 length: 13 amino acids.

The chain combines TRBV9 with TRBJ2-6, with D tentatively TRBD1 (5 bases). Trimming pared 6 bases from V and 1 base from J, leaving 11 bases between. The CDR3 loop spans 15 amino acids. CDR1 and CDR2 from the germline V gene are SGDLS and YYNGEE. The CDR3 sequence is CASTPRGSGANVLTF. CDR3 nucleotides: TGTGCCAGCACCCCAAGGGGTTCTGGGGCCAACGTCCTGACTTTC.

The chain is built from TRBV7-9 and TRBJ2-3; 9 positions agree with TRBD2. Germline trimming cut 4 bases from V and 2 bases from J; bases unmatched to any gene: 4. The CDR3 runs 15 residues. Germline V CDR1 and CDR2: SEHNR, FQNEAQ (reference sequence). DNA for the CDR3: TGTGCCAGCAGCTCCATAGCGGGGGCCACAGATACGCAGTATTTT. Amino acids: CASSSIAGATDTQYF.

The V gene is TRBV6-5, the J gene TRBJ1-1; TRBD1 matches 7 bases. V trimming: 4 bases; J trimming: 1 base; junction bases outside the gene matches: 3. The CDR3 runs 14 residues. The germline V gene has CDR1 MNHEY and CDR2 SVGAGI. CDR3 sequence reads: CASSSQGRNTEAFF. The CDR3, as DNA: TGTGCCAGCAGTTCACAGGGGCGGAACACTGAAGCTTTCTTT.

This clone was found once. The J gene is TRBJ1-2, the V gene TRBV18, with D possibly matching TRBD1 (5 bases). CDR3 size: 13 residues. The V gene's germline CDR1 is KGHSH and CDR2 LQKENI. The V end was cut by 1 base, the J end by 4 bases, with 7 bases between. CDR3 bases: TGTGCCAGCTCACCACTCGACAGCTATGGCTACACCTTC. Its translation is CASSPLDSYGYTF.

The rearrangement uses TRBV21-1 and TRBJ1-1; the table's D gene call, TRBD1, was not cross checked with the DNA. TRBV21-1 is a pseudogene segment. CDR3 length equals 14 residues. The CDR3 DNA sequence: TGTGCCAGCAGCAAAGTGGGGCAGAACACTGAAGCTTTCTTT. It encodes CASSKVGQNTEAFF.

This clone was counted between two and nine times. The chain joins TRBV3-1 (or the pseudogene TRBV3-2) to TRBJ2-3; 7 positions match TRBD2. V shed 4 bases and J 2 bases; nucleotides not matched to a gene: 3. This CDR3 contains 14 residues. Germline-derived CDR1 and CDR2 are LGHDT and YNNKEL (reference sequence). The CDR3 protein is CASSLRDYTDTQYF. The CDR3 nucleotides read TGTGCCAGCAGCCTCCGGGACTACACAGATACGCAGTATTTT.

The CDR3 coding sequence is TGCGCCAGCAGCTTGCCGGCAGGGGGCGCGAACACTGAAGCTTTCTTT. It is translated as CASSLPAGGANTEAFF. The J gene is TRBJ1-1, the V gene TRBV5-1; 8 bases fit TRBD1. V lost 1 base to trimming and J lost 1 base; unmatched junction nucleotides: 6. The CDR3 loop spans 16 amino acids. Per the germline V gene, CDR1 is SGHRS and CDR2 is YFSETQ.

This clone came up a few times. This chain uses TRBV5-1 with TRBJ1-1; TRBD1 matches at 8 bases. V trimming: 3 bases; J trimming: 3 bases; junction bases outside the gene matches: 7. Germline V gene data show CDR1 as SGHRS and CDR2 as YFSETQ. The CDR3 totals 15 residues. The CDR3 loop reads CASSSGQGGYTEAFF. The CDR3 DNA reads as TGCGCCAGCAGCTCAGGACAGGGAGGGTACACTGAAGCTTTCTTT.